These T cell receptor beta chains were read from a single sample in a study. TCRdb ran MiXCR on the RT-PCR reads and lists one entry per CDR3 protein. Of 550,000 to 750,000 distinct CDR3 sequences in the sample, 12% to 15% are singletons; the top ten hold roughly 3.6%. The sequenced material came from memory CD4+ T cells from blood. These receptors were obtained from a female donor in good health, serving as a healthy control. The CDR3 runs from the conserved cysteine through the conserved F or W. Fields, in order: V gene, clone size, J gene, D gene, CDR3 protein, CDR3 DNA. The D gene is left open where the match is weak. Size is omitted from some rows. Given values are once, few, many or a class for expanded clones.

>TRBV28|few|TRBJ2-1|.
CASSLRDRDLEQFF
TGTGCCAGCAGTCTCCGGGACCGGGACCTGGAGCAGTTCTTC
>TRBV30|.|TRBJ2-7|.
CAWSVGRGDFDEQYF
TGTGCCTGGAGTGTGGGTAGGGGGGATTTCGACGAGCAGTACTTC
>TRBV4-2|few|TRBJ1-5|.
CASSQGFGQENQPQHF
TGTGCCAGCAGCCAAGGGTTTGGGCAGGAAAATCAGCCCCAGCATTTT
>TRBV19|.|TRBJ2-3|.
CASRDHGDPDTQYF
TGTGCCAGTAGGGACCACGGAGACCCAGATACGCAGTATTTT
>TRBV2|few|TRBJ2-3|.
CASSTRVSDTQYF
TGTGCCAGCAGTACAAGGGTTTCAGATACGCAGTATTTT
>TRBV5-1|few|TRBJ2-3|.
CASSFSGAITDTQYF
TGCGCCAGCAGCTTCTCCGGGGCCATCACAGATACGCAGTATTTT
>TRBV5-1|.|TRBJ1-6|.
CASKLRGRHNSPLHF
TGCGCCAGTAAGTTACGCGGTCGGCATAATTCACCCCTCCACTTT
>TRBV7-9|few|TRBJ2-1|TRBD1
CASSPRGQGIGDEQFF
TGTGCCAGCAGCCCCCGTGGACAGGGGATTGGGGATGAGCAGTTCTTC
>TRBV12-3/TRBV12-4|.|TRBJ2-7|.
CASSLFATGEQYF
TGTGCCAGCAGTTTATTCGCTACTGGCGAGCAGTACTTC
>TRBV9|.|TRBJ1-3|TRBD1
CASSAGQGARGNTIYF
TGTGCCAGCAGTGCCGGACAGGGGGCGCGTGGAAACACCATATATTTT
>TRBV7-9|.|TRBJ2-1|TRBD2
CASSATGLAGDNSYNEQFF
TGTGCCAGCAGCGCAACGGGACTAGCGGGAGATAACTCCTACAATGAGCAGTTCTTC
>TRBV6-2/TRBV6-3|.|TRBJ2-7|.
CASSYRPSEKYF
TGTGCCAGCAGTTACCGCCCCTCCGAGAAGTACTTC
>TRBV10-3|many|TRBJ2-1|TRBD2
CAISESGTSGSSRTYNEQFF
TGTGCCATCAGTGAGTCGGGGACTAGCGGGAGCTCGAGAACCTACAATGAGCAGTTCTTC
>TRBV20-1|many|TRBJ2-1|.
CSARRLRTRNYNEQFF
TGCAGTGCTAGACGTCTTAGGACCAGGAACTACAATGAGCAGTTCTTC
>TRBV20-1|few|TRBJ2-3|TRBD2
CSASGRALGTDTQYF
TGCAGTGCATCGGGGAGGGCCCTAGGAACAGATACGCAGTATTTT
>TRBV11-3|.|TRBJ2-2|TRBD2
CASSLLAGGELFF
TGTGCCAGCAGCTTACTAGCGGGAGGGGAGCTGTTTTTT
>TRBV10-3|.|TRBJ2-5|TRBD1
CAIRGVRGRGETQYF
TGTGCCATCAGGGGGGTCAGGGGGCGCGGAGAGACCCAGTACTTC
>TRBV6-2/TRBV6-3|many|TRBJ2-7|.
CASTDRESSYEQYF
TGTGCCAGCACCGACCGGGAGAGCTCCTACGAGCAGTACTTC
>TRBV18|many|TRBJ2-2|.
CASSPQGSTGELFF
TGTGCCAGCAGTCCACAGGGTAGCACCGGGGAGCTGTTTTTT
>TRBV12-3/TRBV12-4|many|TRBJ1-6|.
CASSFYWGKGDNSPLHF
TGTGCCAGCAGTTTCTATTGGGGGAAGGGAGATAATTCACCCCTCCACTTT
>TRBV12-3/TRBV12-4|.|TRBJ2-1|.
CASRLGPSSYNEQFF
TGTGCCAGCCGACTGGGCCCTAGCTCCTACAATGAGCAGTTCTTC
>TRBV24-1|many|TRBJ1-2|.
CATSDHAAGNYGYTF
TGTGCCACCAGTGACCATGCAGCAGGGAACTATGGCTACACCTTC
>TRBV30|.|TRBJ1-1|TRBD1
CAWSGQGRETEAFF
TGTGCCTGGAGTGGACAGGGGAGGGAAACTGAAGCTTTCTTT
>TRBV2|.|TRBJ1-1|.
CASKYWTMGTEAFF
TGTGCCAGCAAGTATTGGACGATGGGCACTGAAGCTTTCTTT
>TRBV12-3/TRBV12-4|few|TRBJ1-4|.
CASSFVLGKLFF
TGTGCCAGCAGTTTTGTTCTCGGAAAACTGTTTTTT
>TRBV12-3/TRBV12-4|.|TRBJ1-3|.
CASSPTTGSFGNTIYF
TGTGCCAGCAGTCCTACGACAGGAAGTTTTGGAAACACCATATATTTT
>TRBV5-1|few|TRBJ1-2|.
CASSRRVGDGYTF
TGCGCCAGCAGCCGACGGGTTGGAGATGGCTACACCTTC
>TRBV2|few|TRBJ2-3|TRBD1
CASGRQGAMGTDTQYF
TGTGCCAGCGGACGACAGGGGGCAATGGGCACAGATACGCAGTATTTT
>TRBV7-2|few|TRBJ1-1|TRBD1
CASRGQGQSTEAFF
TGTGCCAGCAGAGGACAGGGTCAGAGCACTGAAGCTTTCTTT
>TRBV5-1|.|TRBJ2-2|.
CASSLGHAGTGELFF
TGCGCCAGCAGCCTTGGACATGCAGGGACCGGGGAGCTGTTTTTT
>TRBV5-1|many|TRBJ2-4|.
CASSLGEGYIKNIQYF
TGCGCCAGCAGCTTGGGAGAGGGGTATATCAAAAACATTCAGTACTTC
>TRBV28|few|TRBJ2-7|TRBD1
CASLPRDRIYEQYF
TGTGCCAGCCTCCCCCGGGACAGGATCTACGAGCAGTACTTC
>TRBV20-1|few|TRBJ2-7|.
CSARDLVRQAIYEQYF
TGCAGTGCTAGAGACCTAGTTCGACAGGCTATATACGAGCAGTACTTC
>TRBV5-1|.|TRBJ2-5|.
CASSLSGRITSQETQYF
TGCGCCAGCAGCTTGTCGGGAAGAATAACCTCCCAAGAGACCCAGTACTTC
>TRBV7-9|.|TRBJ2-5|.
CASGSLRETQYF
TGTGCCAGCGGATCCCTTAGGGAGACCCAGTACTTC
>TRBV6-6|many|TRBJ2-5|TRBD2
CASRGTGGERTQYF
TGTGCCAGCAGGGGGACGGGGGGAGAGAGGACCCAGTACTTC
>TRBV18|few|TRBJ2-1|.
CASSPSQGAFGSEQFF
TGTGCCAGCTCACCGAGCCAGGGAGCCTTCGGCTCTGAGCAGTTCTTC
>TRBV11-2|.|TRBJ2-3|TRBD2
CASKWRGSVDTQYF
TGTGCCAGCAAGTGGCGGGGGAGCGTGGATACGCAGTATTTT
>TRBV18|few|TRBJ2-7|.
CASSPGTGEGYEQYF
TGTGCCAGCTCACCCGGCACAGGGGAGGGCTACGAGCAGTACTTC
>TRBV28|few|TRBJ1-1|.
CASREPTGRENTEAFF
TGTGCCAGCAGGGAACCTACAGGGAGGGAGAACACTGAAGCTTTCTTT
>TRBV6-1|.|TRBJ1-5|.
CASCRDLLYSNQPQHF
TGTGCCAGCTGCCGGGATCTACTTTATAGCAATCAGCCCCAGCATTTT
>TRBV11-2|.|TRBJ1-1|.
CASSYAWGNTEAFF
TGTGCCAGCAGCTATGCCTGGGGGAACACTGAAGCTTTCTTT
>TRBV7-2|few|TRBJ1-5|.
CASSLEGSRPQHF
TGTGCCAGCAGCTTAGAGGGGAGCCGGCCCCAGCATTTT
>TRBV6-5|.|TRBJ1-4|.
CASSYSSRGGEKLFF
TGTGCCAGCAGTTACTCGAGCAGGGGCGGGGAAAAACTGTTTTTT
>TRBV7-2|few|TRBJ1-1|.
CASTRGGPVTEAFF
TGTGCCAGCACCCGGGGGGGGCCCGTCACTGAAGCTTTCTTT
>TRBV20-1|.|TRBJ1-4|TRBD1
CSGSDRGGEKLFF
TGCAGTGGCTCGGACAGGGGAGGTGAAAAACTGTTTTTT
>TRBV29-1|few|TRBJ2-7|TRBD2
CSVKGGMTSGSSYEQYF
TGCAGCGTCAAAGGGGGCATGACTAGCGGGAGTAGCTACGAGCAGTACTTC
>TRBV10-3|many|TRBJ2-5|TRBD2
CAISDPTGGEETQYF
TGTGCCATCAGTGACCCGACGGGGGGGGAAGAGACCCAGTACTTC
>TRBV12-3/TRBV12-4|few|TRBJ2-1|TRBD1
CASRSGTGGYNEQFF
TGTGCCAGCAGGTCCGGGACAGGGGGATACAATGAGCAGTTCTTC
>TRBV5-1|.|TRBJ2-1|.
CASRAALGYNEQFF
TGCGCCAGCCGAGCTGCCCTCGGCTACAATGAGCAGTTCTTC
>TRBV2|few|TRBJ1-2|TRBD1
CASRGTGDGYTF
TGTGCCAGCCGAGGGACAGGAGATGGCTACACCTTC
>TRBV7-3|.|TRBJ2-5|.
CASSQGPLQETQYF
TGTGCCAGCAGTCAGGGACCGCTTCAAGAGACCCAGTACTTC
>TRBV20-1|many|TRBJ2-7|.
CSAYLGGRGRSNEQYF
TGCAGTGCCTACCTCGGGGGTCGGGGGAGGAGTAACGAGCAGTACTTC
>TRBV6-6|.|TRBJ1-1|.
CASSYSRTSNTEAFF
TGTGCCAGCAGTTACTCGCGGACATCGAACACTGAAGCTTTCTTT
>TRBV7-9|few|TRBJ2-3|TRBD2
CASSDLSGHSTDTQYF
TGTGCCAGCAGCGACCTTAGCGGGCATAGCACAGATACGCAGTATTTT
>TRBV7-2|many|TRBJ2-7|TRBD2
CASSLMSGRGYEQYF
TGTGCCAGCAGCTTAATGTCTGGGAGGGGCTACGAGCAGTACTTC
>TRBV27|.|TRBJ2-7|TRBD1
CASGIQGAYEQYF
TGTGCCAGCGGGATACAGGGGGCCTACGAGCAGTACTTC